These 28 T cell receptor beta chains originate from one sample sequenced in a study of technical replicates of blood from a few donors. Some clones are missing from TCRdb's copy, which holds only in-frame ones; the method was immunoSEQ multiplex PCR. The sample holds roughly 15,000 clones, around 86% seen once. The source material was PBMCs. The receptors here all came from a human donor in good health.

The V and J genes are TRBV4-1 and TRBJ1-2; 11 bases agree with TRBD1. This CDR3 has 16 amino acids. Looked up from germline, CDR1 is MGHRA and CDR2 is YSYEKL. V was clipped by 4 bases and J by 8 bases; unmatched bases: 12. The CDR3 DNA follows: TGCGCCAGCAGCCGATTGGACAGGGGGCAGAAGAAGGGCTACACCTTC. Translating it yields CASSRLDRGQKKGYTF.

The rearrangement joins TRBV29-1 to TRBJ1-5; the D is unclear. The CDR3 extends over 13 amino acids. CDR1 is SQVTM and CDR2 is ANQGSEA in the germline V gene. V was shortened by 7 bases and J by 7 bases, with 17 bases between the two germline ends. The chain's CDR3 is CSAVQVFGQPQHF. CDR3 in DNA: TGCAGCGCAGTCCAGGTTTTTGGGCAGCCCCAGCATTTT.

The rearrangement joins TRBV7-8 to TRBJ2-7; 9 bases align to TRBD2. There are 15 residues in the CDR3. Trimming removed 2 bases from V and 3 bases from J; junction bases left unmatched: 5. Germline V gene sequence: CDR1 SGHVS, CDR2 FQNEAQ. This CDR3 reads CASSLQSTSGYEQYF. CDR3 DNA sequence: TGTGCCAGCAGCTTACAATCGACTAGCGGCTACGAGCAGTACTTC.

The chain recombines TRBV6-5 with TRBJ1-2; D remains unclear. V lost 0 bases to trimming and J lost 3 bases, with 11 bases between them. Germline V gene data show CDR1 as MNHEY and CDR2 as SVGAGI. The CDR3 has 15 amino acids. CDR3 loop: CASSYSAAGDYGYTF. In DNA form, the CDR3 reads TGTGCCAGCAGTTACTCCGCCGCCGGTGACTATGGCTACACCTTC.

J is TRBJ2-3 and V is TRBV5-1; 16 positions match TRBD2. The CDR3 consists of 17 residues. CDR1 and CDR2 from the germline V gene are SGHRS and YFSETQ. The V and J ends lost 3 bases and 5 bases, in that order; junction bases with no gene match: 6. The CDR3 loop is CASSSGLAGGPGDTQYF. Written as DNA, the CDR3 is TGCGCCAGCAGCTCGGGACTAGCGGGAGGGCCAGGAGATACGCAGTATTTT. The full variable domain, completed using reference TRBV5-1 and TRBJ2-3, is KAGVTQTPRYLIKTRGQQVTLSCSPISGHRSVSWYQQTPGQGLQFLFEYFSETQRNKGNFPGRFSGRQFSNSRSEMNVSTLELGDSALYLCASSSGLAGGPGDTQYFGPGTRLTVL.

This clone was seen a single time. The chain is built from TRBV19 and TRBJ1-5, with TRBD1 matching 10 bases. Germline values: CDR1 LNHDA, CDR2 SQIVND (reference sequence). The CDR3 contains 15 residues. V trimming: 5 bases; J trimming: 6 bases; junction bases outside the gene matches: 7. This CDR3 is CASSQDGTGVQPQHF. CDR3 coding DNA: TGTGCCAGTAGTCAGGACGGGACAGGGGTTCAGCCCCAGCATTTT.

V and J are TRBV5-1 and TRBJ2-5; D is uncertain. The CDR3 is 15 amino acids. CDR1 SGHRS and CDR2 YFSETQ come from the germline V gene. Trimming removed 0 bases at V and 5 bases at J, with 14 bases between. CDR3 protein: CASSLGSAEWETQYF. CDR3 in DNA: TGCGCCAGCAGCTTGGGGTCGGCGGAATGGGAGACCCAGTACTTC. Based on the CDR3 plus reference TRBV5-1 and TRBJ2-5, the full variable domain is KAGVTQTPRYLIKTRGQQVTLSCSPISGHRSVSWYQQTPGQGLQFLFEYFSETQRNKGNFPGRFSGRQFSNSRSEMNVSTLELGDSALYLCASSLGSAEWETQYFGPGTRLLVL.

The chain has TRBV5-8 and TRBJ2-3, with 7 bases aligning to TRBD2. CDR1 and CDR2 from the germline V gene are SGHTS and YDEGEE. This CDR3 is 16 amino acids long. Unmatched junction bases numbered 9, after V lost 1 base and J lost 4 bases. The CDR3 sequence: CASSLYASGNPDTQYF. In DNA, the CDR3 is TGTGCCAGCAGCTTGTATGCTAGCGGAAACCCAGATACGCAGTATTTT. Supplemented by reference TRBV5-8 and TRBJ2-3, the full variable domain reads EAGVTQSPTHLIKTRGQQATLRCSPISGHTSVYWYQQALGLGLQFLLWYDEGEERNRGNFPPRFSGRQFPNYSSELNVNALELEDSALYLCASSLYASGNPDTQYFGPGTRLTVL.

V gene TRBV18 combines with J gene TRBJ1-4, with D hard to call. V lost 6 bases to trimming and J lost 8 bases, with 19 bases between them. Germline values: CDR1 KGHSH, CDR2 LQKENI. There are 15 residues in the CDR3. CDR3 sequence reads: CASSSSPGIGEKLFF. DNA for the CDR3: TGTGCCAGCTCCAGCAGTCCGGGAATTGGCGAAAAACTGTTTTTT. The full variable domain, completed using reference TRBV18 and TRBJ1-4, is NAGVMQNPRHLVRRRGQEARLRCSPMKGHSHVYWYRQLPEEGLKFMVYLQKENIIDESGMPKERFSAEFPKEGPSILRIQQVVRGDSAAYFCASSSSPGIGEKLFFGSGTQLSVL.

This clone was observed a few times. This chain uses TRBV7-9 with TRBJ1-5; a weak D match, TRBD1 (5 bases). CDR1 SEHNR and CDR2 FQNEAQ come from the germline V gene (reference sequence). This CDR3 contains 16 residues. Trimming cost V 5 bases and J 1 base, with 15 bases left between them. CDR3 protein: CASSLEDIGSNQPQHF. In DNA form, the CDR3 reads TGTGCCAGCAGCCTAGAGGACATAGGAAGCAATCAGCCCCAGCATTTT.

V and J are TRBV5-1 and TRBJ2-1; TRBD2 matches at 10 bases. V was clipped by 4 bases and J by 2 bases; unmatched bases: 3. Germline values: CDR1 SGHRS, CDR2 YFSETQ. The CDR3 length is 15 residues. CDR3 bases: TGCGCCAGCAGCGTTCTAGCGGGAGCCTACAATGAGCAGTTCTTC. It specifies CASSVLAGAYNEQFF.

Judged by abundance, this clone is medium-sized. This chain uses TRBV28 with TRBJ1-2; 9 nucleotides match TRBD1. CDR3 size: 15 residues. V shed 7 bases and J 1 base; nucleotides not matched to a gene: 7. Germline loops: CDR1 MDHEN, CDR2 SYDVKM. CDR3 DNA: TGTGCCAGCACCGCGACAGGGGGATATAACTATGGCTACACCTTC. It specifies CASTATGGYNYGYTF.

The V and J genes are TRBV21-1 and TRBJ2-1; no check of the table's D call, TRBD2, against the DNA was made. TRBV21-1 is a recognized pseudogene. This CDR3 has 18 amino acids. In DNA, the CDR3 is TGTGCCAGCAGCAAAGAATCTAGCGGGAGGCGCACCTACAATGAGCAGTTCTTC. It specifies CASSKESSGRRTYNEQFF.

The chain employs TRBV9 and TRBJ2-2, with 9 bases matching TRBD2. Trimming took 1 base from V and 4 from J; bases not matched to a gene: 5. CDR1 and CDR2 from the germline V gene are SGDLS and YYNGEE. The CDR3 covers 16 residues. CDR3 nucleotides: TGTGCCAGCAGCGTATGGCTAGCGGGATCCACCGGGGAGCTGTTTTTT. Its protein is CASSVWLAGSTGELFF.

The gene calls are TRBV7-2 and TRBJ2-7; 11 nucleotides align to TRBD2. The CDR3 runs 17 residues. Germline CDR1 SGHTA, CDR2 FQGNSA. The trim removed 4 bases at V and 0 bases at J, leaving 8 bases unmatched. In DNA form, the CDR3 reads TGTGCCAGCAGCTCTATAGGGACTAGCGGAAGCTCCTACGAGCAGTACTTC. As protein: CASSSIGTSGSSYEQYF. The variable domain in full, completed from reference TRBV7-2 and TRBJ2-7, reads GAGVSQSPSNKVTEKGKDVELRCDPISGHTALYWYRQSLGQGLEFLIYFQGNSAPDKSGLPSDRFSAERTGGSVSTLTIQRTQQEDSAVYLCASSSIGTSGSSYEQYFGPGTRLTVT.

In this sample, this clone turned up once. CDR3 coding DNA: TGCGCCAGCAGCTCCCGACTAGCGGAAACCTCCTACGAGCAGTACTTC. Residues: CASSSRLAETSYEQYF. The chain uses TRBV5-1 and TRBJ2-7, with TRBD2 matching over 9 bases. CDR1 and CDR2 from the germline V gene are SGHRS and YFSETQ. After removal of 3 bases from V and 0 bases from J, the junction contained 7 bases not matched to a gene. CDR3 length: 16 amino acids.

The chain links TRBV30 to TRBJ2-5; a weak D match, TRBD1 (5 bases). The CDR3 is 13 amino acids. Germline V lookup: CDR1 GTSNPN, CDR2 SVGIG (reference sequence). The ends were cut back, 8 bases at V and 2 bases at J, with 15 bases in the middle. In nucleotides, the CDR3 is TGTGCCCGATCTAGGGGCTTACAAGAGACCCAGTACTTC. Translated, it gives CARSRGLQETQYF.

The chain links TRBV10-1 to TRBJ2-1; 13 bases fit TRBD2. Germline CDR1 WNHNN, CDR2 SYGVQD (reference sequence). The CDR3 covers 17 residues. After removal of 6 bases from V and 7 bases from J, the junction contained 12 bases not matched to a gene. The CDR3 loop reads CASSSGTSGTPLNEQFF. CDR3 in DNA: TGCGCCAGCAGCTCCGGGACTAGCGGGACGCCTCTGAATGAGCAGTTCTTC.

The CDR3 sequence: CASSLSEGSAEQYF. The DNA of the CDR3 is TGTGCCAGCAGTTTAAGCGAGGGCTCGGCCGAGCAGTACTTC. The chain has TRBV27 and TRBJ2-7; D is perhaps TRBD2 (5 bases). The germline V gene has CDR1 MNHEY and CDR2 SMNVEV (reference sequence). This CDR3 is 14 amino acids long. V was trimmed by 2 bases and J by 6 bases, leaving 14 bases between them.

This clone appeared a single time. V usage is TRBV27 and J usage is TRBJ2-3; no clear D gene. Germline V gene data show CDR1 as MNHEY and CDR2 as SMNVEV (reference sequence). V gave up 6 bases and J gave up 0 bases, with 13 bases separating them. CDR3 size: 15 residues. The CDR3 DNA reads TGTGCCAGCAGACAGCCAGGCTACAGCACAGATACGCAGTATTTT. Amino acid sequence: CASRQPGYSTDTQYF.

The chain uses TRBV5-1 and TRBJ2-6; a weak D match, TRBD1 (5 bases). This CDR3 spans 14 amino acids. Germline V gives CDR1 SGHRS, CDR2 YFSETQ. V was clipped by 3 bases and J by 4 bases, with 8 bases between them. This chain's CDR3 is CASSSGSGANVLTF. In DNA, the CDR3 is TGCGCCAGCAGCTCAGGGTCCGGGGCCAACGTCCTGACTTTC.

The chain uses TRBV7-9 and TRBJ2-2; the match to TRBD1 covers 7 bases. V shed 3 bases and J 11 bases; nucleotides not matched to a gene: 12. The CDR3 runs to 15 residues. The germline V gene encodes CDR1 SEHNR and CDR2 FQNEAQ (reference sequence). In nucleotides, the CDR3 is TGTGCCAGCAGCTTTGGTGACAGGGTCCTCCCCGAGCTGTTTTTT. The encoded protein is CASSFGDRVLPELFF. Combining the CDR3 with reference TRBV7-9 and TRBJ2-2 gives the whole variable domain DTGVSQNPRHKITKRGQNVTFRCDPISEHNRLYWYRQTLGQGPEFLTYFQNEAQLEKSRLLSDRFSAERPKGSFSTLEIQRTEQGDSAMYLCASSFGDRVLPELFFGEGSRLTVL.

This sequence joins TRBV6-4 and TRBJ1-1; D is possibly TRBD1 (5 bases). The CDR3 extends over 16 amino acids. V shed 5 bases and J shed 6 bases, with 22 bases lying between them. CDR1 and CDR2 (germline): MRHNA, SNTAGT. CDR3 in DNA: TGTGCCAGCAGTCAATTACAGGTTTTCATGTCGGCTGAAGCTTTCTTT. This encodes CASSQLQVFMSAEAFF.

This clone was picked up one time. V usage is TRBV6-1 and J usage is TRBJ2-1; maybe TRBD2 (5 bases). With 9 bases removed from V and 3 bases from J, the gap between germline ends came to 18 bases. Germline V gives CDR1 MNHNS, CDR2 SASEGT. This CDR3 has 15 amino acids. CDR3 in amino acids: CASYQRETHYNEQFF. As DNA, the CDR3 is TGTGCCAGTTACCAAAGGGAGACCCACTACAATGAGCAGTTCTTC.

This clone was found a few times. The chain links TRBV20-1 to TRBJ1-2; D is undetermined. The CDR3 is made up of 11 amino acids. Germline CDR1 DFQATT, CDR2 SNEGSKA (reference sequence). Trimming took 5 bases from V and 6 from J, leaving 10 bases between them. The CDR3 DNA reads TGCAGTGCTTTAACGACAAATGGCTACACCTTC. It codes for CSALTTNGYTF.

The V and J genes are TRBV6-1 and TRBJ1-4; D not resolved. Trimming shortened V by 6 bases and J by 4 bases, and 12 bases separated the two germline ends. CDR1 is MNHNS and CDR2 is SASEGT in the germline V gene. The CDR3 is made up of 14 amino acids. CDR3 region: CASRNGMNNEKLFF. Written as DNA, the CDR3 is TGTGCCAGCAGGAACGGGATGAATAATGAAAAACTGTTTTTT.

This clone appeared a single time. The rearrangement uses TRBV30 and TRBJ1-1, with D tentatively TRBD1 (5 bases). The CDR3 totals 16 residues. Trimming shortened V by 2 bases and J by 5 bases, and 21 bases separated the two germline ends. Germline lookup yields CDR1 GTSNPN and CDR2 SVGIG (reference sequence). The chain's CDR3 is CAWSYPGGGGGTEAFF. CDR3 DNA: TGTGCCTGGAGTTACCCGGGGGGGGGTGGAGGAACTGAAGCTTTCTTT.

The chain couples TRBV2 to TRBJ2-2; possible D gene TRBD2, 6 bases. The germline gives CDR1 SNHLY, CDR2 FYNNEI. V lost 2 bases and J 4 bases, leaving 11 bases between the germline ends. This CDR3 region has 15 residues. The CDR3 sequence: CASSEWGDSTGELFF. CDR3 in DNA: TGTGCCAGCAGTGAATGGGGGGACTCCACCGGGGAGCTGTTTTTT.